Listed below are T cell receptor beta chains from one sample, sequenced in a study of metastatic and nonmetastatic thyroid tumors. TCRdb used MiXCR to call clones anew from the PCR reads. The table includes some 19,000 clones, more than 25% detected once. Sequenced sample: tumor tissue. The source is a female donor with papillary thyroid cancer or a benign thyroid nodule (not recorded which). Some clones in this sample may be carry-over from other donors' samples. Each CDR3 is given with its conserved first and last residue. The order of the fields is clone size, D gene, J gene, V gene, CDR3 protein, CDR3 DNA. D genes are given only for firm matches. The size entry is marked missing in some rows and otherwise reads once, few, many or a size class.

few TRBD2 TRBJ2-7 TRBV6-1 CASSDGLAGVTSYEQYF TGTGCCAGCAGTGACGGACTAGCGGGAGTAACATCCTACGAGCAGTACTTC
. . TRBJ2-5 TRBV6-1 CASSKEPWETQYF TGTGCCAGCAGTAAAGAGCCTTGGGAGACCCAGTACTTC
few . TRBJ1-2 TRBV28 CASSLAAVASYGYTF TGTGCCAGCAGTTTAGCGGCAGTAGCTAGCTATGGCTACACCTTC
. . TRBJ2-2 TRBV7-8 CASSLRTGRSTGELFF TGTGCCAGCAGCTTAAGAACAGGGAGGTCCACCGGGGAGCTGTTTTTT
. TRBD2 TRBJ2-1 TRBV24-1 CATSDPTSGGSVDWDEQFF TGTGCCACCAGTGACCCGACTAGCGGAGGTTCGGTAGACTGGGATGAGCAGTTCTTC
few . TRBJ2-3 TRBV2 CASRQELTDTQYF TGTGCCAGCAGACAGGAACTCACAGATACGCAGTATTTT
. TRBD1 TRBJ2-7 TRBV28 CASSLTGTGAFPSYEQYF TGTGCCAGCAGCTTGACCGGGACAGGCGCCTTTCCTTCCTACGAGCAGTACTTC
. . TRBJ1-2 TRBV2 CASSGPGGPYGYTF TGTGCCAGCAGTGGCCCGGGGGGGCCCTATGGCTACACCTTC
once . TRBJ2-1 TRBV11-1 CASSSQKREQFF TGTGCCAGCAGCTCCCAAAAGCGGGAGCAGTTCTTC
. . TRBJ1-2 TRBV11-3 CASSVGRSYGYTF TGTGCCAGCAGCGTGGGACGGAGCTATGGCTACACCTTC
medium-sized TRBD1 TRBJ1-1 TRBV15 CATSRADRVFDTEAFF TGTGCCACCAGCAGAGCGGACAGGGTCTTCGACACTGAAGCTTTCTTT
. TRBD1 TRBJ2-7 TRBV10-3 CAISKGQESYEQYF TGTGCCATCAGTAAAGGACAGGAGAGCTACGAGCAGTACTTC
many . TRBJ1-1 TRBV13 CASSRTIGNTEAFF TGTGCCAGCAGTCGAACAATAGGGAACACTGAAGCTTTCTTT
medium-sized TRBD1 TRBJ2-7 TRBV7-8 CASSWRDRGYEQYF TGTGCCAGCAGCTGGAGGGACAGGGGGTACGAGCAGTACTTC
medium-sized . TRBJ1-1 TRBV24-1 CATSATMNTEAFF TGTGCCACCAGTGCAACTATGAACACTGAAGCTTTCTTT
few TRBD2 TRBJ2-1 TRBV12-5 CASAAGADEQFF TGTGCTAGTGCGGCGGGAGCAGATGAGCAGTTCTTC
many . TRBJ2-7 TRBV30 CAWSVKTEQYF TGTGCCTGGAGTGTAAAGACCGAGCAGTACTTC
many TRBD2 TRBJ2-5 TRBV19 CASSIPGGQETQYF TGTGCCAGTAGTATCCCCGGGGGGCAAGAGACCCAGTACTTC
. TRBD1 TRBJ1-6 TRBV4-1 CASSPGQGISVSYNSPLHF TGCGCCAGCAGCCCGGGACAGGGGATCAGTGTATCCTATAATTCACCCCTCCACTTT
. . TRBJ1-1 TRBV7-3 CASSQGRDSEAFF TGTGCCAGCAGCCAGGGCAGGGACTCTGAAGCTTTCTTT
. . TRBJ1-2 TRBV6-1 CALGGGFYGYTF TGTGCCCTCGGGGGGGGATTCTATGGCTACACCTTC
. . TRBJ1-5 TRBV6-1 CASSLGPLNQPQHF TGTGCCAGCAGCCTGGGGCCGCTTAATCAGCCCCAGCATTTT
medium-sized . TRBJ1-1 TRBV6-2/TRBV6-3 CASSLPELNTEAFF TGTGCCAGCAGTTTACCGGAGCTGAACACTGAAGCTTTCTTT
medium-sized TRBD2 TRBJ2-7 TRBV20-1 CSARVLAGGYEQYF TGCAGTGCTAGGGTACTAGCGGGAGGCTACGAGCAGTACTTC
few . TRBJ2-2 TRBV20-1 CGARVDTGELFF TGCGGTGCTAGAGTGGACACCGGGGAGCTGTTTTTT
. TRBD2 TRBJ2-1 TRBV27 CASTSGGAAYNEQFF TGTGCCAGCACCTCCGGGGGGGCCGCTTACAATGAGCAGTTCTTC
. . TRBJ2-1 TRBV20-1 CSAPPRRAWNEQFF TGCAGTGCCCCCCCTAGGAGGGCGTGGAATGAGCAGTTCTTC
. . TRBJ2-7 TRBV4-1 CASSLGAGVGHYEQCF TGCGCCAGCAGCCTCGGAGCCGGGGTCGGGCACTACGAGCAGTGCTTC
few TRBD1 TRBJ2-7 TRBV28 CASSSRDRGQMDEQYF TGTGCCAGCAGTTCTCGGGACAGGGGGCAGATGGACGAGCAGTACTTC
. TRBD2 TRBJ2-3 TRBV6-1 CASWSGGGTDTQYF TGTGCCAGCTGGAGCGGGGGGGGCACAGATACGCAGTATTTT
few . TRBJ1-1 TRBV6-5 CASSYGGTNTEAFF TGTGCCAGCAGTTACGGCGGAACGAACACTGAAGCTTTCTTT
. TRBD2 TRBJ2-3 TRBV30 CAWLPAGGIDTQYF TGTGCCTGGCTTCCTGCCGGGGGGATAGATACGCAGTATTTT
. . TRBJ1-1 TRBV20-1 CSAYRDTEAFF TGCAGTGCTTACAGGGACACTGAAGCTTTCTTT
once TRBD1 TRBJ2-7 TRBV4-1 CASTLEDRPRHEQYF TGCGCCAGCACCCTCGAGGACAGGCCCAGGCACGAGCAGTACTTC
. . TRBJ2-1 TRBV28 CASSTQPGEQFF TGTGCCAGCAGCACGCAGCCGGGGGAGCAGTTCTTC
. TRBD2 TRBJ2-3 TRBV27 CASSPPPGLAGEADTQYF TGTGCCAGCAGTCCTCCCCCGGGACTAGCGGGAGAAGCAGATACGCAGTATTTT
few TRBD2 TRBJ2-1 TRBV4-3 CASSQEGAGSGRAYFDEQFF TGCGCCAGCAGCCAAGAGGGCGCGGGGAGCGGGAGGGCCTACTTCGATGAGCAGTTCTTC
few . TRBJ1-2 TRBV6-2/TRBV6-3 CASRRALTSPNYGYTF TGTGCCAGCAGACGCGCCCTGACCAGCCCTAACTATGGCTACACCTTC
many . TRBJ2-7 TRBV7-8 CASSQLGGRAYDEQYF TGTGCCAGCAGCCAGCTGGGGGGACGCGCGTACGACGAGCAGTACTTC
. . TRBJ1-1 TRBV5-1 CASSPGTSETEAFF TGCGCCAGCAGCCCCGGGACATCTGAGACTGAAGCTTTCTTT
. . TRBJ1-3 TRBV9 CASSVGLGPSGNTIYF TGTGCCAGCAGCGTAGGGTTGGGCCCCTCTGGAAACACCATATATTTT
medium-sized TRBD2 TRBJ2-1 TRBV27 CASSWVSRERQFF TGTGCCAGCAGTTGGGTCTCGCGGGAGAGGCAGTTCTTC
many . TRBJ2-5 TRBV20-1 CSVRDWSETQYF TGCAGTGTTAGGGACTGGTCGGAGACCCAGTACTTC
once . TRBJ1-3 TRBV11-3 CASSPYPRGSGNTIYF TGTGCCAGCAGTCCTTACCCAAGGGGATCTGGAAACACCATATATTTT
. . TRBJ2-3 TRBV11-2 CASSFTVNPQATQYF TGTGCCAGCAGCTTTACAGTCAACCCACAGGCTACGCAGTATTTT
medium-sized . TRBJ2-1 TRBV27 CASSLGEPPYNEQFF TGTGCCAGCAGTTTAGGAGAACCCCCCTACAATGAGCAGTTCTTC
few . TRBJ1-2 TRBV27 CASKENGGGYTF TGTGCCAGCAAGGAGAACGGCGGGGGCTACACCTTC
few TRBD2 TRBJ2-1 TRBV4-2 CASSQTPSGGEQFF TGTGCCAGCAGCCAAACTCCCTCGGGGGGGGAGCAGTTCTTC
. . TRBJ2-5 TRBV12-3/TRBV12-4 CASSHPNEETQYF TGTGCCAGCAGCCACCCCAACGAAGAGACCCAGTACTTC
. . TRBJ1-1 TRBV7-2 CASSPGPSNTEAFF TGTGCCAGCAGCCCGGGGCCAAGCAACACTGAAGCTTTCTTT